One sample yielded the 16 T cell receptor beta chains listed below, sequenced in a study of blood T cell repertoires in COVID-19. The repertoire was sequenced with immunoSEQ multiplex PCR; TCRdb's copy has only in-frame clones and lacks some. Of fewer than 350,000 clones listed, over 75% are singletons. Sequenced sample: peripheral blood. The source of these receptors is a woman between 25 and 40 years old with COVID-19, enrolled during active disease.

The rearrangement links TRBV19 to TRBJ1-5, with 9 positions matching TRBD1. Germline V gene lookup returns CDR1 LNHDA and CDR2 SQIVND (reference sequence). This CDR3 region has 15 residues. The junction had 8 bases not matched to a gene; V was cut back by 5 bases and J by 6 bases. The CDR3 DNA follows: TGTGCCAGTAGTTTTGGGACAGGGAAAGGTCAGCCCCAGCATTTT. This translates into CASSFGTGKGQPQHF.

The chain joins TRBV10-3 to TRBJ2-7, with D unresolved. The CDR3 is 11 amino acids. The ends were cut back, 1 base at V and 6 bases at J, with 4 bases in the middle. Germline CDR1 reads ENHRY; CDR2 reads SYGVKD. In nucleotides, the CDR3 is TGTGCCATCAGTGAGTTGAGCGAGCAGTACTTC. The encoded protein is CAISELSEQYF.

This chain uses TRBV19 with TRBJ2-5; 7 positions match TRBD2. Trimming removed 6 bases from V and 4 bases from J; junction bases left unmatched: 8. Germline V gives CDR1 LNHDA, CDR2 SQIVND (reference sequence). CDR3 length equals 14 residues. CDR3 bases: TGTGCCAGTAGCCAAAGCGGGGCCACAGAGACCCAGTACTTC. This encodes CASSQSGATETQYF.

About this clone itself: One end of the junction does not line up with germline, which may come from a read error. The chain combines TRBV2 with TRBJ2-3; D gene ambiguous. Germline V gene lookup returns CDR1 SNHLY and CDR2 FYNNEI. The CDR3 sequence is 14 residues long. CDR3 in amino acids: CASSQASSTDTQYF. The CDR3 DNA is TGTGCCAGCAGTCAAGCATCTAGCACAGATACGCAGTATTTT.

The chain joins TRBV10-2 to TRBJ2-5, with 10 bases fitting TRBD2. Trimming removed 0 bases from V and 5 bases from J; junction bases left unmatched: 3. Germline assignment: CDR1 WSHSY and CDR2 SAAADI. CDR3 length: 15 residues. Here the CDR3 DNA reads TGCGCCAGCAGTGAGTCACTAGCGGGGAGGGAGACCCAGTACTTC. This codes for CASSESLAGRETQYF.

The J gene is TRBJ2-7, the V gene TRBV4-2; weak D call: TRBD1 (6 bases). In germline, CDR1 is LGHNA, CDR2 YNFKEQ. This CDR3 comprises 15 residues. V lost 2 bases and J 0 bases, leaving 11 bases between the germline ends. The CDR3 spells CASSQIGQSSYEQYF. CDR3 sequence (DNA): TGTGCCAGCAGCCAAATTGGACAGAGCTCCTACGAGCAGTACTTC.

This rearrangement joins TRBV4-1 to TRBJ2-3; possible D gene TRBD2, 5 bases. The V end lost 5 bases, the J end lost 0 bases, and 12 bases lay between the germline ends. The CDR3 covers 15 residues. Germline V gene lookup returns CDR1 MGHRA and CDR2 YSYEKL. CDR3 in DNA: TGCGCCAGCAGCACCGAAGCGGCTAGCACAGATACGCAGTATTTT. Protein product: CASSTEAASTDTQYF.

The sample holds one count of this clone. The chain combines TRBV6-6 with TRBJ2-7; 9 nucleotides match TRBD2. V was pared by 2 bases and J by 4 bases, with 6 bases of the junction left unmatched. The CDR3 sequence is 15 residues long. In germline, CDR1 is MNHNY, CDR2 SVGAGI (reference sequence). Here the CDR3 reads CASSYAGGVPYEQYF. CDR3 nucleotide sequence: TGTGCCAGCAGTTACGCGGGAGGGGTACCTTACGAGCAGTACTTC.

The chain combines TRBV28 with TRBJ1-5, with D unresolved. V shed 4 bases and J shed 0 bases, with 13 bases lying between them. The CDR3 length is 16 residues. Germline lookup yields CDR1 MDHEN and CDR2 SYDVKM. The CDR3 is CASSSQQVLSNQPQHF. For the CDR3, the DNA is TGTGCCAGCAGTTCCCAGCAGGTCCTTAGCAATCAGCCCCAGCATTTT.

This chain joins TRBV30 and TRBJ1-6, with 10 bases that match TRBD1. The CDR3 extends over 18 amino acids. V lost 3 bases to trimming and J lost 1 base; unmatched junction nucleotides: 9. Germline loops: CDR1 GTSNPN, CDR2 SVGIG (reference sequence). The CDR3 protein is CAWRPGQGKISYNSPLHF. Written as DNA, the CDR3 is TGTGCCTGGAGGCCGGGACAGGGGAAAATTTCCTATAATTCACCCCTCCACTTT.

The genes are TRBV5-4 and TRBJ2-7, with 7 positions matching TRBD1. The CDR3 is made up of 16 amino acids. Trimming cost V 3 bases and J 0 bases; bases outside gene matches: 9. Germline V gene lookup returns CDR1 SGHNT and CDR2 YYREEE (reference sequence). The CDR3 reads CASSSNPTGISYEQYF. In DNA, the CDR3 is TGTGCCAGCAGCTCAAATCCGACAGGGATCTCCTACGAGCAGTACTTC.

The gene calls are TRBV5-1 and TRBJ2-1; weak D call: TRBD2 (6 bases). This CDR3 region has 13 residues. The germline CDR1 and CDR2 sequences are SGHRS and YFSETQ. The ends were cut back, 4 bases at V and 7 bases at J, with 12 bases in the middle. The CDR3 DNA reads TGCGCCAGCAGCCCCGGGACTCCTAATGAGCAGTTCTTC. Encoded protein: CASSPGTPNEQFF. The entire variable domain, with the rest obtained from reference TRBV5-1 and TRBJ2-1, is as follows: KAGVTQTPRYLIKTRGQQVTLSCSPISGHRSVSWYQQTPGQGLQFLFEYFSETQRNKGNFPGRFSGRQFSNSRSEMNVSTLELGDSALYLCASSPGTPNEQFFGPGTRLTVL.

CDR3 loop: CASSGLASIYGYTF. CDR3 bases: TGTGCCAGCAGCGGCCTCGCATCTATCTATGGCTACACCTTC. The V and J genes are TRBV9 and TRBJ1-2; D not certain. The CDR3 covers 14 residues. Per the germline V gene, CDR1 is SGDLS and CDR2 is YYNGEE. V was cut by 3 bases and J by 4 bases, with 13 bases left in between.

V and J are TRBV4-1 and TRBJ2-1; D may be TRBD1 (6 bases). The CDR3 runs to 14 residues. Trimming pared 4 bases from V and 4 bases from J, leaving 11 bases between. CDR1 MGHRA and CDR2 YSYEKL come from the germline V gene. This CDR3 reads CASSRGQGYNEQFF. The CDR3 nucleotides read TGCGCCAGCAGCCGTGGGCAGGGGTACAATGAGCAGTTCTTC.

V and J are TRBV4-1 and TRBJ2-5, with 10 bases that match TRBD1. Germline assignment: CDR1 MGHRA and CDR2 YSYEKL. This CDR3 is built from 16 residues. V lost 0 bases to trimming and J lost 5 bases; unmatched junction nucleotides: 6. The CDR3, as DNA: TGCGCCAGCAGCCAAGATCGGACAGGGGGATGGGAGACCCAGTACTTC. It translates to CASSQDRTGGWETQYF.

CDR3 region: CASSPTRVPDDTQYF. CDR3 in DNA: TGTGCCAGTAGTCCGACTAGAGTTCCCGACGATACGCAGTATTTT. The chain uses TRBV19 and TRBJ2-3; a possible D gene is TRBD2 (6 bases). The V gene's germline CDR1 is LNHDA and CDR2 SQIVND (reference sequence). Deletions cut 5 bases from V and 6 bases from J, with 18 bases between. This CDR3 is 15 amino acids long.